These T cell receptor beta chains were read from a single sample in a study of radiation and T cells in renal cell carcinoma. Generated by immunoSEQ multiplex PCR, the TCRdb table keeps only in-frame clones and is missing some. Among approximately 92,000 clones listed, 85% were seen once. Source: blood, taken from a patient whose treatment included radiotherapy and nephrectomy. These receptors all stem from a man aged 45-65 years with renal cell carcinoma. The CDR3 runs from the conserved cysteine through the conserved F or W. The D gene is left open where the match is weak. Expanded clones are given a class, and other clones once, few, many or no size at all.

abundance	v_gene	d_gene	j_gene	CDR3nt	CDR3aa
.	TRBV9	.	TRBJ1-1	TGTGCCAGCAGCGGCAGACAGGCCCATGAAGCTTTCTTT	CASSGRQAHEAFF
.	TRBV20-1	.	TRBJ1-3	TGCAGTGCTAAATTTGGAAACACCATATATTTT	CSAKFGNTIYF
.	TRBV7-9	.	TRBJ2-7	TGTGCCAGCAGCTTAGAAGGGACGGCAAACTACGAGCAGTACTTC	CASSLEGTANYEQYF
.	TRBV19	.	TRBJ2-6	TGTGCCAGTTCGCTCGGAGAATTTGGGGCCAACGTCCTGACTTTC	CASSLGEFGANVLTF
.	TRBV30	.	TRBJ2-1	TGTGCCTGGAGTGTACGAGGGAGCTCCTACAATGAGCAGTTCTTC	CAWSVRGSSYNEQFF
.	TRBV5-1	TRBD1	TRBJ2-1	TGCGCCAGCCGGGGACAGGGGCAGAACAATGAGCAGTTCTTC	CASRGQGQNNEQFF
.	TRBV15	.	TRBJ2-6	TGTGCCACCAGCAGATACGGAGGGGCCAACGTCCTGACTTTC	CATSRYGGANVLTF
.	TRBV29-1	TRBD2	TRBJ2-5	TGCAGCGTTGACCCCGCGGGAGGAGAGACCCAGTACTTC	CSVDPAGGETQYF
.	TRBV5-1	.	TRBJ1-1	TGCGCCAGCAGCTTGGGGACGAACACTGAAGCTTTCTTT	CASSLGTNTEAFF
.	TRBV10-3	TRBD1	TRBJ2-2	TGTGCCACTGCGGACAGGGGGAACACCGGGGAGCTGTTTTTT	CATADRGNTGELFF
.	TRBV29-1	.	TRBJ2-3	TGCAGCGTTGGGGGAGATCGTGATACGCAGTATTTT	CSVGGDRDTQYF
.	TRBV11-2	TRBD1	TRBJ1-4	TGTGCCAGCAGCTTGGGCTCGACAGGGGCCTCTGAAAAACTGTTTTTT	CASSLGSTGASEKLFF
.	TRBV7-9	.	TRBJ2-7	TGTGCCAGCAGCTCCCCGTTTGACGAGCAGTACTTC	CASSSPFDEQYF
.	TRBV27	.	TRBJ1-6	TGTGCCAGCAGTCCTTCGGGGGCGATTTATTCACCCCTCCACTTT	CASSPSGAIYSPLHF
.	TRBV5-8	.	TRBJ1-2	TGTGCCAGCAGCTTGTTTCGGCAGGAATATGGCTACACCTTC	CASSLFRQEYGYTF
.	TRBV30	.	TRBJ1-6	TGTGCCTGGACTCTTAATTCACCCCTCCACTTT	CAWTLNSPLHF
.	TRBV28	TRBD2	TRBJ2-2	TGTGCCAGCAGTTTACGTGGCGGGAGCGGGGTGGCCGGGGAGCTGTTTTTT	CASSLRGGSGVAGELFF
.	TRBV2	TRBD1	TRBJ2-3	TGTGCCAGCAGTGTGACAGGGAGCACAGATACGCAGTATTTT	CASSVTGSTDTQYF
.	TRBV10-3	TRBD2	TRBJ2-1	TGTGCCATCGGACTAGCGGGAGTAGACGATGAGCAGTTCTTC	CAIGLAGVDDEQFF
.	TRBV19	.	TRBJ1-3	TGTGCCAGTATTGGCCTATCTGGAAACACCATATATTTT	CASIGLSGNTIYF
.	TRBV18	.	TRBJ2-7	TGTGCCAGCTCACCACCATCCCGGACTTACGAGCAGTACTTC	CASSPPSRTYEQYF
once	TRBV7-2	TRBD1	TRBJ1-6	TGTGCCAGCAGCTTGGACCCAGGGGGTATTAATTCACCCCTCCACTTT	CASSLDPGGINSPLHF
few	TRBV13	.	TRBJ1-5	TGTGCCAGCAGCTTAGCGGGGGATCAGCCCCAGCATTTT	CASSLAGDQPQHF
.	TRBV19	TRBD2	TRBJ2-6	TGTGCCAGTAGTATAGTAGCGGGGTACGGGGCCAACGTCCTGACTTTC	CASSIVAGYGANVLTF
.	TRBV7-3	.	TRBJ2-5	TGTGCCAGCAGCTTAAACGAAGGAGCAATGGAGACCCAGTACTTC	CASSLNEGAMETQYF
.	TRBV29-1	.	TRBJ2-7	TGCAGCGTCGGTCGACCCAGGGACCAGCAGTACTTC	CSVGRPRDQQYF
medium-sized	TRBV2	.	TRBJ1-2	TGTGCCAGCAGTGACGGGCAGGCTCTCTATGGCTACACCTTC	CASSDGQALYGYTF
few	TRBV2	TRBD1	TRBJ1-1	TGTGCCAGCAGCTTAGGGGGCTCTGAAGCTTTCTTT	CASSLGGSEAFF
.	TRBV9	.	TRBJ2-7	TGTGCCAGCAGCCTGTCCCCGCTTAGCTCCTACGAGCAGTACTTC	CASSLSPLSSYEQYF
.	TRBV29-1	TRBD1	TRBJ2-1	TGCAGCGTTGACGGTGGACAGGGCTACCCTAGCTCCTACAATGAGCAGTTCTTC	CSVDGGQGYPSSYNEQFF
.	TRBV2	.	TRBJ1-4	TGTGCCAGCAGTGAGGTGGGGGGTACCGAAAAACTGTTTTTT	CASSEVGGTEKLFF
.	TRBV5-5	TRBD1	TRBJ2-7	TGTGCCAGCAGCTTACAGGGGGCTTACGAGCAGTACTTC	CASSLQGAYEQYF
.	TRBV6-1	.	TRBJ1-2	TGTGCCAGCAGTGAAGAAACGGAATTCTATGGCTACACCTTC	CASSEETEFYGYTF
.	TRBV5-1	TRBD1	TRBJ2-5	TGCGCCAGCAGCTCCGGGACAGGGCATTCATCAGAGACCCAGTACTTC	CASSSGTGHSSETQYF
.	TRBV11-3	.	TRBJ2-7	TGTGCCAGCAGCTTAGGTCCGTCTGGATCCGAGCAGTACTTC	CASSLGPSGSEQYF
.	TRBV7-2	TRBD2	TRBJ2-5	TGTGCCAGCAGCTTAGTAGCGGGGACCCAAGAGACCCAGTACTTC	CASSLVAGTQETQYF